Shown below are 13 T cell receptor beta chains from a single sample sequenced in a study of Tregs in tolerant kidney transplant recipients. TCRdb keeps only in-frame clones here, not all; method: immunoSEQ multiplex PCR. The sample yields roughly 53,000 clones, of which the top ten take up approximately 0.81%. The specimen comprised CD4+ T cells from blood, sampled before the transplant. The receptor set was obtained from a human donor who received a combined kidney and bone marrow transplant.

Turning to this clone: Read coverage stops 3 residues before the CDR3 terminus; the germline J gene supplies the remainder. The chain recombines TRBV10-3 with TRBJ1-1; the match to TRBD1 covers 11 bases. The V segment lost 4 bases and the J segment 1 base; nucleotides outside the gene matches: 2. The CDR3 is 15 residues long. CDR1 and CDR2 (germline): ENHRY, SYGVKD. CDR3 bases read: TGTGCCATCAGTGGGACAGGGGGCCGGAACACTGAA. Translation gives CAISGTGGRNTE. The complete CDR3 sequence is CAISGTGGRNTEAFF.

Details on this clone: The CDR3 is cut off 3 residues early in the read; its end comes from the germline J gene. This chain uses TRBV7-2 with TRBJ2-3, with D tentatively TRBD1 (6 bases). CDR3 length equals 15 residues. V dropped 1 base and J dropped 0 bases, with 8 bases sitting between them. CDR1 is SGHTA and CDR2 is FQGNSA in the germline V gene. The CDR3 sequence is CASSLVGTSTDTQYF. The sequenced CDR3 bases are TGTGCCAGCAGCTTAGTAGGGACAAGCACAGATACG.

About this clone: The missing CDR3 end, 3 residues past where the read stops, is filled in from the germline J gene. V usage is TRBV7-9 and J usage is TRBJ2-5; TRBD1 aligns across 7 bases. The J segment lost 3 bases and the V segment lost 5 bases, leaving 9 bases of the junction unmatched. The CDR3 length is 15 residues. Germline CDR1 is SEHNR and CDR2 is FQNEAQ (reference sequence). The CDR3 reads CASSPEAGGEETQYF. The sequenced part of the CDR3 DNA is TGTGCCAGCAGCCCAGAGGCAGGGGGAGAAGAGACC.

About this clone: Sequencing ends 3 residues short of the CDR3 end; the germline J gene provides the rest. V usage is TRBV5-4 and J usage is TRBJ2-6; D remains unclear. This CDR3 comprises 13 residues. The V end lost 4 bases, the J end lost 2 bases, and 4 bases lay between the germline ends. The germline CDR1 and CDR2 sequences are SGHNT and YYREEE (reference sequence). CDR3 DNA (partial): TGTGCCAGCAGCAGGGCTGGGGCCAACGTC. This translates into CASSRAGANV. The whole CDR3 sequence reads CASSRAGANVLTF.

Turning to this clone: The read ends 3 residues before the CDR3 terminus; that terminus is restored from the germline J gene. The J gene is TRBJ2-3, the V gene TRBV18; 10 bases agree with TRBD2. The CDR3 has 16 amino acids. Per germline, CDR1 KGHSH and CDR2 LQKENI. Trimming cost V 0 bases and J 2 bases; bases outside gene matches: 2. The CDR3 region is CASSPPAGGYTDTQYF. Partial CDR3 DNA: TGTGCCAGCTCACCACCAGCGGGAGGGTACACAGATACG.

In regard to this clone: The read falls 3 residues short of the CDR3 end, and the missing part is taken from the germline J gene. This chain links TRBV19 with TRBJ2-3; 8 nucleotides match TRBD1. V was clipped by 10 bases and J by 2 bases; unmatched bases: 5. Looked up from germline, CDR1 is LNHDA and CDR2 is SQIVND (reference sequence). CDR3 length equals 13 residues. The sequenced CDR3 bases are TGTGCCACCGGACAGGGCCTCACAGATACG. Translating it yields CATGQGLTDT. The full CDR3 protein is CATGQGLTDTQYF.

On this clone: The read stops 3 residues short of the end of the CDR3; the missing end is completed from the germline J gene. The rearrangement uses TRBV7-8 and TRBJ1-6; D is undetermined. Between the trimmed V and J ends, which lost 5 bases and 4 bases, there was a span of 15 bases. CDR3 size: 16 residues. CDR1 and CDR2 from the germline V gene are SGHVS and FQNEAQ. CDR3 sequence reads: CASSEGLRSYNSPLHF. Partial CDR3 DNA: TGTGCCAGCAGCGAAGGACTCCGCTCTTATAATTCACCC.

Points on this clone: The CDR3 end lies 3 residues beyond the end of the read and is filled in from the germline J gene. This chain joins TRBV7-9 and TRBJ1-1; 7 bases fit TRBD1. Germline trimming cut 5 bases from V and 1 base from J; bases unmatched to any gene: 7. Per germline, CDR1 SEHNR and CDR2 FQNEAQ (reference sequence). The CDR3 consists of 15 residues. Partial CDR3 DNA: TGTGCCAGCAGCCCGACGACAGGGAAGAACACTGAA. Amino acids: CASSPTTGKNTE. The full-length CDR3 reads as CASSPTTGKNTEAFF.

A note on this clone: The CDR3 goes on 3 residues after the read ends, and that part is filled in from the germline J gene. This chain links TRBV7-2 with TRBJ2-3; 7 nucleotides align to TRBD1. The V gene's germline CDR1 is SGHTA and CDR2 FQGNSA. This CDR3 spans 13 amino acids. The V segment lost 1 base and the J segment 5 bases; nucleotides outside the gene matches: 0. CDR3 residues: CASSLGQGDTQYF. Incomplete CDR3 DNA: TGTGCCAGCAGCTTAGGACAGGGAGATACG.

Details on this clone: The read gets to within 3 residues of the CDR3 end, and the germline J gene fills in the rest. The gene calls are TRBV5-1 and TRBJ1-6, with D possibly being TRBD1 (6 bases). Germline CDR1 SGHRS, CDR2 YFSETQ. This CDR3 comprises 14 residues. The V gene lost 6 bases and the J gene lost 9 bases, with 16 bases spanning the gap. The CDR3 sequence is CASTPQGLGSPLHF. The sequenced CDR3 bases are TGCGCCAGCACCCCTCAGGGGCTGGGTTCACCC.

Concerning this clone: The read falls 3 residues short of the CDR3 end, and the missing part is taken from the germline J gene. Other nucleotide sequences in the sample specify the same CDR3. The V gene is TRBV18, the J gene TRBJ1-2; TRBD1 might be the D (5 bases). Germline-derived CDR1 and CDR2 are KGHSH and LQKENI. The CDR3 totals 14 residues. Trimming took 3 bases from V and 4 from J, leaving 12 bases between them. The DNA read from the CDR3 is TGTGCCAGCTCACCGCCCGGGGGGGGCTATGGC. Its translation is CASSPPGGGYG. The entire CDR3 sequence reads CASSPPGGGYGYTF.

On this clone: The CDR3 goes on 3 residues after the read ends, and that part is filled in from the germline J gene. The rearrangement links TRBV30 to TRBJ2-5; D is unresolved. Trimming pared 3 bases from V and 0 bases from J, leaving 5 bases between. The CDR3 is 12 amino acids. Per the germline V gene, CDR1 is GTSNPN and CDR2 is SVGIG (reference sequence). The sequenced part of the CDR3 DNA is TGTGCCTGGAGCGCAGACCAAGAGACC. This encodes CAWSADQET. The complete CDR3 sequence is CAWSADQETQYF. The full variable domain, completed using reference TRBV30 and TRBJ2-5, is SQTIHQWPATLVQPVGSPLSLECTVEGTSNPNLYWYRQAAGRGLQLLFYSVGIGQISSEVPQNLSASRPQDRQFILSSKKLLLSDSGFYLCAWSADQETQYFGPGTRLLVL.

As to this clone: The read finishes 3 residues shy of the CDR3 end, and the germline J gene is used to complete it. The chain is built from TRBV7-2 and TRBJ1-4, with D possibly matching TRBD1 (6 bases). This CDR3 is 14 amino acids long. V lost 3 bases, J lost 7 bases, and 12 bases lay in between. Germline V gives CDR1 SGHTA, CDR2 FQGNSA. Incomplete CDR3 DNA: TGTGCCAGCAGCTTTTCAGGGGAGGGTGAAAAA. Its protein product is CASSFSGEGEK. The CDR3, in full, reads CASSFSGEGEKLFF. The full variable domain, in which reference TRBV7-2 and TRBJ1-4 provide the parts outside the CDR3, is GAGVSQSPSNKVTEKGKDVELRCDPISGHTALYWYRQSLGQGLEFLIYFQGNSAPDKSGLPSDRFSAERTGGSVSTLTIQRTQQEDSAVYLCASSFSGEGEKLFFGSGTQLSVL.